This T cell receptor beta chain is from a study of immune evolution from preneoplasia to lung adenocarcinoma. General study findings and limits: Top clone share appeared to fall from AAH through AIS, MIA, adenocarcinoma. Later-stage lesions appeared to have more T cells, more diversity, less clonality.

Concerning this clone: What it binds is not known.

Produced via immunoSEQ multiplex PCR; TCRdb's table is partial and in-frame only. The repertoire includes about 8,000 clones, approximately 80% of them detected once, and 6% to 8.5% sits in the top ten. The trim removed 4 bases at V and 7 bases at J, leaving 9 bases unmatched. The germline gives CDR1 LNHDA, CDR2 SQIVND (reference sequence). The CDR3 is 15 amino acids. Resections took place in Japan or China from the mid-2010s to the late 2010s. This clonotype was obtained from a person between 65 and 79 years old with lung adenocarcinoma. The sequenced material came from FFPE adjacent normal lung tissue. V is TRBV19 and J is TRBJ1-5, with TRBD1 matching over 8 bases. CDR3 DNA sequence: TGTGCCAGTAGTACTCCTGGACAGGGCCCCCAGCCCCAGCATTTT. Protein: CASSTPGQGPQPQHF.